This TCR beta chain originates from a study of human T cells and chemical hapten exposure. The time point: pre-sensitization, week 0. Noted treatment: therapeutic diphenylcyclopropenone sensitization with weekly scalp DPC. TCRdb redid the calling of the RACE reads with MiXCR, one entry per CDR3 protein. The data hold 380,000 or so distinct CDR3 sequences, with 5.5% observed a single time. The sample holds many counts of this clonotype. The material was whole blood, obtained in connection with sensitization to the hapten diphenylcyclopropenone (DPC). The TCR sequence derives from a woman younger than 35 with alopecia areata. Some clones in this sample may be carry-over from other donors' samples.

The CDR3 is CSVWADTQYF. CDR3 nucleotide sequence: TGCAGCGTCTGGGCAGATACGCAGTATTTT. The genes are TRBV29-1 and TRBJ2-3; D uncertain. CDR3 length equals 10 residues. The V gene lost 6 bases and the J gene lost 4 bases, with 5 bases spanning the gap. Looked up from germline, CDR1 is SQVTM and CDR2 is ANQGSEA.